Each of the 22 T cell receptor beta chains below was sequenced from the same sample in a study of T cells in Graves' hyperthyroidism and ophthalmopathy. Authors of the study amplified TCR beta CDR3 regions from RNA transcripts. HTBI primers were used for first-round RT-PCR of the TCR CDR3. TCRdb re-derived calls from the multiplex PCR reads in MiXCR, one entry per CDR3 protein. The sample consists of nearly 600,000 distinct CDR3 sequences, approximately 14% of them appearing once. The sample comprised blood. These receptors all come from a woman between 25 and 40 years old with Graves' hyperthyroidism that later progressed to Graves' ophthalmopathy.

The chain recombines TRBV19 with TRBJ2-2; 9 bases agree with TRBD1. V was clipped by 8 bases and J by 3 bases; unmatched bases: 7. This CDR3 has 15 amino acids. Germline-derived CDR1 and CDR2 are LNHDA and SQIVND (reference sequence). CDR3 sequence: CASRKRTGDTGELFF. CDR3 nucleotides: TGTGCCAGTCGGAAGAGGACAGGGGACACCGGGGAGCTGTTTTTT.

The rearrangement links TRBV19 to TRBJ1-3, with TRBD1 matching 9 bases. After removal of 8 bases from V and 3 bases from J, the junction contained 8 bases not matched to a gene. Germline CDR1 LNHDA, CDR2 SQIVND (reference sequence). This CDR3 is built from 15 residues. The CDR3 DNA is TGTGCCAGTTGTCGACAGGGGGGAGTTGGAAACACCATATATTTT. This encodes CASCRQGGVGNTIYF.

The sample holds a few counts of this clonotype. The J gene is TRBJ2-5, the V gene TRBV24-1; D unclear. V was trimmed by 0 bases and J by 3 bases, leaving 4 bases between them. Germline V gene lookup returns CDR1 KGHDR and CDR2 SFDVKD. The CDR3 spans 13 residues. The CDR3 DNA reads TGTGCCACCAGTGATTTGAATGAAGAGACCCAGTACTTC. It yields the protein CATSDLNEETQYF.

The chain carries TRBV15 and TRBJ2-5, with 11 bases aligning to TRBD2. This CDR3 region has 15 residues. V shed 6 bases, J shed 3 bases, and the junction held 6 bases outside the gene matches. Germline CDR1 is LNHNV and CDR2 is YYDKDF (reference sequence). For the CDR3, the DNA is TGTGCCACCAGTGAGGCTAGCGGGAGGAAAGAGACCCAGTACTTC. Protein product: CATSEASGRKETQYF.

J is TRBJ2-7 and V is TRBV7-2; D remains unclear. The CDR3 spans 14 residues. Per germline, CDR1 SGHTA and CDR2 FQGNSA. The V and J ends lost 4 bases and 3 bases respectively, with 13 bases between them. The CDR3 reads CASSSLRFSYEQYF. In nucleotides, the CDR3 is TGTGCCAGCAGCTCCCTCCGATTCAGCTACGAGCAGTACTTC.

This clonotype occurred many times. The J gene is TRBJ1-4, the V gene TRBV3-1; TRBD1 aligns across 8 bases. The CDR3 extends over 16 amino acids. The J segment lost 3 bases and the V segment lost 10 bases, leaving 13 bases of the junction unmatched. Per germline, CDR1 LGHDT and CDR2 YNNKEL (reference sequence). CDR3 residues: CATSRGRGPANEKLFF. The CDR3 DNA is TGTGCCACCTCCCGGGGCAGGGGGCCTGCTAATGAAAAACTGTTTTTT.

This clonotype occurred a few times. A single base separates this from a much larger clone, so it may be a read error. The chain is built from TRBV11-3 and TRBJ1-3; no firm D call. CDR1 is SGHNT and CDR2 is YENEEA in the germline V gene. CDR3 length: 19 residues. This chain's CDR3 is CASSKEGRTEHHSGITIYF. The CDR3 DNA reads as TGTGCCAGCAGCAAGGAGGGCCGGACGGAACACCACTCTGGAATCACCATATATTTT.

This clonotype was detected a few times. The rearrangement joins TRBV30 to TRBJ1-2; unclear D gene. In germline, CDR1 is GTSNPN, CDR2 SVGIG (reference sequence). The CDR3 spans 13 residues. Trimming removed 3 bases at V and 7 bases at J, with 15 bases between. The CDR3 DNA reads TGTGCCTGGAGGGGGTTAGTCGGCGCTGGCTACACCTTC. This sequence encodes CAWRGLVGAGYTF. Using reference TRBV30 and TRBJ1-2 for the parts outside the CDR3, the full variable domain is SQTIHQWPATLVQPVGSPLSLECTVEGTSNPNLYWYRQAAGRGLQLLFYSVGIGQISSEVPQNLSASRPQDRQFILSSKKLLLSDSGFYLCAWRGLVGAGYTFGSGTRLTVV.

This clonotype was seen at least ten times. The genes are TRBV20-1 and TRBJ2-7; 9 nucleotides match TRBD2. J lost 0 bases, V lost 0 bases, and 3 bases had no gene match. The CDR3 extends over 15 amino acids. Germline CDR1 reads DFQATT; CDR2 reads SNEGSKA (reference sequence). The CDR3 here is CSAREGAGGSYEQYF. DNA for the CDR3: TGCAGTGCTAGAGAGGGAGCGGGGGGCTCCTACGAGCAGTACTTC.

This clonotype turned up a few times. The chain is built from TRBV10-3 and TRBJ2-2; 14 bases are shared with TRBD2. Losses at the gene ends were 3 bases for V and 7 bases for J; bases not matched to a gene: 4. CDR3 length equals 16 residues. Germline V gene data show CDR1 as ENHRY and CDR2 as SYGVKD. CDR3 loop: CAISDPGLAGVGELFF. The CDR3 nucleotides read TGTGCCATCAGTGACCCGGGACTAGCGGGAGTCGGGGAGCTGTTTTTT.

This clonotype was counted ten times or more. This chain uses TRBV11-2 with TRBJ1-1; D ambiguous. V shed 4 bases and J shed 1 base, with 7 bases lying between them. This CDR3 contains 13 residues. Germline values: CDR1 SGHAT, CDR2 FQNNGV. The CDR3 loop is CASSSYKNTEAFF. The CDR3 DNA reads TGTGCCAGCAGCTCTTACAAGAACACTGAAGCTTTCTTT.

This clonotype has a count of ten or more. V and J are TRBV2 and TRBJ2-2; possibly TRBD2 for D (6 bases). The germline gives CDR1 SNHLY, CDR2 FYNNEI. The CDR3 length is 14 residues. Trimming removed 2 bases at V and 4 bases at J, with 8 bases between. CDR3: CASSERDSTGELFF. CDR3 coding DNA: TGTGCCAGCAGTGAAAGGGACTCCACCGGGGAGCTGTTTTTT.

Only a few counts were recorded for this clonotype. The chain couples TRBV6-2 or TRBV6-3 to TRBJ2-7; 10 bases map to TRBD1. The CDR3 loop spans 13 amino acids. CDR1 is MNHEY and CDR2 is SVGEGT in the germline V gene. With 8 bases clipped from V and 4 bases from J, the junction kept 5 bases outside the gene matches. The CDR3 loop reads CASVDRGEYEQYF. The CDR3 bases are TGTGCCAGCGTGGACAGGGGGGAGTACGAGCAGTACTTC.

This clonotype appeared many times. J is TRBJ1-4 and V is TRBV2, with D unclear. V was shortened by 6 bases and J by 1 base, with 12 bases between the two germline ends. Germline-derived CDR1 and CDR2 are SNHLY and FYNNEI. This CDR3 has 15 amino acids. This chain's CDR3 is CASSPPNLTNEKLFF. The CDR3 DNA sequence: TGTGCCAGCAGCCCTCCTAACCTAACTAATGAAAAACTGTTTTTT.

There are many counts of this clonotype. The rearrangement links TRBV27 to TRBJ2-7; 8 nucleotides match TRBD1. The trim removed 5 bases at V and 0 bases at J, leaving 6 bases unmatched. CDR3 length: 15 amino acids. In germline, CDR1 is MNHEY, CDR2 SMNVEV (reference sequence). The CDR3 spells CASSTRTGSSYEQYF. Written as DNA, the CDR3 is TGTGCCAGCAGTACCCGGACAGGGAGCTCCTACGAGCAGTACTTC.

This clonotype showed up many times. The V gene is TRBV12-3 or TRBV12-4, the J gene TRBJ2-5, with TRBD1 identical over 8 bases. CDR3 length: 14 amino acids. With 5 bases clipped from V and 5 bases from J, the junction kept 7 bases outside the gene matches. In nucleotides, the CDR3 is TGTGCCAGCAGTCCGGACCGGGACAGGGAGACCCAGTACTTC. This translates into CASSPDRDRETQYF.

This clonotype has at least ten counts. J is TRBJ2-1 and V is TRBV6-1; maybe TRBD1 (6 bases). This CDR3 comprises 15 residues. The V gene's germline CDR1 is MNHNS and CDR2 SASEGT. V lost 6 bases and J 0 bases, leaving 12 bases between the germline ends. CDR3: CASRKDRSSYNEQFF. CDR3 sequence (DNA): TGTGCCAGCAGGAAGGACAGATCCTCCTACAATGAGCAGTTCTTC.

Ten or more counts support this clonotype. The CDR3 reads CASSRTLDRGGGELFF. In DNA, the CDR3 is TGTGCCAGCAGCCGTACCCTAGACAGGGGTGGCGGGGAGCTGTTTTTT. This sequence joins TRBV7-8 and TRBJ2-2; 8 bases are shared with TRBD1. V was pared by 5 bases and J by 7 bases, with 12 bases of the junction left unmatched. The CDR3 spans 16 residues. Germline lookup yields CDR1 SGHVS and CDR2 FQNEAQ.

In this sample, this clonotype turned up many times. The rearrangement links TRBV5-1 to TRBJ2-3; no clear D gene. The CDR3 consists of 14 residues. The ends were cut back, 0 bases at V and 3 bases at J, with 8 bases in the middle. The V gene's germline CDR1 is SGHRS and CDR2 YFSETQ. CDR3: CASSLGRDTDTQYF. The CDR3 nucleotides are TGCGCCAGCAGCTTGGGGAGAGATACAGATACGCAGTATTTT. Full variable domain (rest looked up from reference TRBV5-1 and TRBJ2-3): KAGVTQTPRYLIKTRGQQVTLSCSPISGHRSVSWYQQTPGQGLQFLFEYFSETQRNKGNFPGRFSGRQFSNSRSEMNVSTLELGDSALYLCASSLGRDTDTQYFGPGTRLTVL.

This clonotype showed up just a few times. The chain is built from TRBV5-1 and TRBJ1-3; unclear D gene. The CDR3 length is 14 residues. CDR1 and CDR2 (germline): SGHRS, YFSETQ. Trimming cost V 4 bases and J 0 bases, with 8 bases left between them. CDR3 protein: CASSPAGSGNTIYF. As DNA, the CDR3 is TGCGCCAGCAGCCCGGCGGGCTCTGGAAACACCATATATTTT. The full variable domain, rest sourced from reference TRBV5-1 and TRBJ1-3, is KAGVTQTPRYLIKTRGQQVTLSCSPISGHRSVSWYQQTPGQGLQFLFEYFSETQRNKGNFPGRFSGRQFSNSRSEMNVSTLELGDSALYLCASSPAGSGNTIYFGEGSWLTVV.

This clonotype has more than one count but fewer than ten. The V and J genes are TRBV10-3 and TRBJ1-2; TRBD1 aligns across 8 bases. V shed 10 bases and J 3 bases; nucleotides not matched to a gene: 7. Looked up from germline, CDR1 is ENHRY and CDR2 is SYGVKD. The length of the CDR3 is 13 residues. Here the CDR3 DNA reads TGTGCCACCGACAAGACAGGGGACTATGGCTACACCTTC. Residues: CATDKTGDYGYTF.

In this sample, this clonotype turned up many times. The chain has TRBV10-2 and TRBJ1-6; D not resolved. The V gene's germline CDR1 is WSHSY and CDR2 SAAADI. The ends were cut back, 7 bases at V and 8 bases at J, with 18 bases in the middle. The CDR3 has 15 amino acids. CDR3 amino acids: CASKLPGPVDSPLHF. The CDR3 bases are TGCGCCAGCAAGCTTCCGGGCCCCGTCGATTCACCCCTCCACTTT.